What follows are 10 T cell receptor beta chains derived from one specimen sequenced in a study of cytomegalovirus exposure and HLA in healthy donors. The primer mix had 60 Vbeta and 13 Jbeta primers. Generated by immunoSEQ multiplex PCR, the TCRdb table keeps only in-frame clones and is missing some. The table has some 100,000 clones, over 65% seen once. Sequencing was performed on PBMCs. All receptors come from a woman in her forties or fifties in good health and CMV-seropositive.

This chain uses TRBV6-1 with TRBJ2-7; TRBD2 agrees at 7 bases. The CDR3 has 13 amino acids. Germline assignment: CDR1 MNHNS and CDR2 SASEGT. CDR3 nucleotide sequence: TGTGCCAGCCGTGGTGGGACTACCTACGAGCAGTACGTT. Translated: CASRGGTTYEQYV.

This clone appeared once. The CDR3: CASSLSPTGELFF. The DNA of the CDR3 is TGTGCCAGCAGCTTGAGCCCCACCGGGGAGCTGTTTTTT. The V and J genes are TRBV7-6 and TRBJ2-2; D not resolved. CDR1 SGHVS and CDR2 FNYEAQ come from the germline V gene. This CDR3 has 13 residues. The V gene lost 3 bases and the J gene lost 4 bases, with 6 bases spanning the gap. Complete variable domain (other parts from reference TRBV7-6 and TRBJ2-2): GAGVSQSPRYKVTKRGQDVALRCDPISGHVSLYWYRQALGQGPEFLTYFNYEAQQDKSGLPNDRFSAERPEGSISTLTIQRTEQRDSAMYRCASSLSPTGELFFGEGSRLTVL.

CDR3 nucleotides: TGTGCCAGCAGCTCCCGGGGCCTAGCGGGAGGTGAGCAGTTCTTC. Translating it yields CASSSRGLAGGEQFF. This chain uses TRBV5-6 with TRBJ2-1, with 11 bases that match TRBD2. Trimming cost V 3 bases and J 9 bases; bases outside gene matches: 8. CDR1 SGHDT and CDR2 YYEEEE come from the germline V gene. CDR3 size: 15 residues.

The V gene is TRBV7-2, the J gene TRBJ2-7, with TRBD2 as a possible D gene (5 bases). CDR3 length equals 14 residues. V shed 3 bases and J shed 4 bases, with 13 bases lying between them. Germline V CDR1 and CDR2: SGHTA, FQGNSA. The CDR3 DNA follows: TGTGCCAGCAGCTTCACGATGGGGAGTTACGAGCAGTACTTC. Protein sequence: CASSFTMGSYEQYF.

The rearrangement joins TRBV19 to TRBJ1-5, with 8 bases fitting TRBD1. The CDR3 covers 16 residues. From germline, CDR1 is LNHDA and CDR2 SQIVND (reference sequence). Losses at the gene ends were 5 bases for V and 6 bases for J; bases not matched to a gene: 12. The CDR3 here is CASSSYSDRARQPQHF. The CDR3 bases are TGTGCCAGTAGTTCTTACTCGGACAGGGCCCGTCAGCCCCAGCATTTT.

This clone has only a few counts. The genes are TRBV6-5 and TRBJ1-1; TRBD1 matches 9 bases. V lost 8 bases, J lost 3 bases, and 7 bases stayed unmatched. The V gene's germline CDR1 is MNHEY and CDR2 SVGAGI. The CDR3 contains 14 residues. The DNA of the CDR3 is TGTGCCAGCGGGGACAGGGTGGAAGACACTGAAGCTTTCTTT. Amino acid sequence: CASGDRVEDTEAFF.

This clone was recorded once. The CDR3 here is CASSYSARSNTEAFF. In nucleotides, the CDR3 is TGTGCCAGCAGTTACTCGGCCCGATCGAACACTGAAGCTTTCTTT. This rearrangement joins TRBV6-5 to TRBJ1-1; D is uncertain. Per the germline V gene, CDR1 is MNHEY and CDR2 is SVGAGI. V shed 0 bases and J shed 1 base, with 9 bases lying between them. CDR3 length: 15 amino acids.

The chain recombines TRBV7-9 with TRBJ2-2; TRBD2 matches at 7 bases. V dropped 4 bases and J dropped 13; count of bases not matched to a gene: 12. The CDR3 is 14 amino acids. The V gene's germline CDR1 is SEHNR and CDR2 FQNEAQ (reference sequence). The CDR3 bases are TGTGCCAGCAGCTCCCGACCCGGGGGGTTAGTGCTGTTTTTT. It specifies CASSSRPGGLVLFF.

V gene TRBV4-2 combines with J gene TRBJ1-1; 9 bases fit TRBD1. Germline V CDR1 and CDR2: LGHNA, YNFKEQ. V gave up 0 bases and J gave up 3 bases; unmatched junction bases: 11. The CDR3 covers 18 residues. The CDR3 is CASSQETGTGIGYTEAFF. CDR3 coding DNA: TGTGCCAGCAGCCAAGAAACCGGGACAGGGATAGGGTACACTGAAGCTTTCTTT.

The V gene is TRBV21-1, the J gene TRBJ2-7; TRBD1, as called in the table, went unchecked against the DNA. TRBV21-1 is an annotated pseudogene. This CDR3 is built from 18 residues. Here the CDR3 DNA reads TGTGCCAGCAGCAAAAACAGAGGACAGGTCCTAGGCCGCTACGAGCAGTACTTC. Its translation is CASSKNRGQVLGRYEQYF.